One sample yielded the 13 T cell receptor beta chains listed below, sequenced in a study of CD8+CD57+ T cells in acquired aplastic anemia. TCR beta VDJ and CDR3 profiles were obtained from a genomic DNA template. Each CDR3 protein gets one entry after TCRdb re-called the reads with MiXCR. The table shows fewer than 250,000 distinct CDR3 sequences, with less than 65% occurring only once. What was sequenced was sorted CD4+, CD8+, or CD8+CD57+ T cells (not recorded which) from PBMCs. These receptors were taken from a human donor in good health, serving as a control.

This clonotype was detected a few times. The V gene is TRBV20-1, the J gene TRBJ2-5; D gene uncertain. The V gene's germline CDR1 is DFQATT and CDR2 SNEGSKA (reference sequence). V was pared by 0 bases and J by 4 bases, with 15 bases between. This CDR3 spans 15 amino acids. CDR3 sequence reads: CSARDRVLSIETQYF. The CDR3 DNA follows: TGCAGTGCTAGAGATCGGGTCCTATCCATAGAGACCCAGTACTTC.

This clonotype occurred many times. The chain combines TRBV19 with TRBJ1-1; 7 nucleotides align to TRBD1. The germline gives CDR1 LNHDA, CDR2 SQIVND (reference sequence). The V gene end was trimmed by 6 bases and the J gene end by 1 base; junction bases not matched to a gene: 8. The CDR3 is made up of 15 amino acids. This CDR3 is CASRSIGTANTEAFF. Here the CDR3 DNA reads TGTGCCAGTAGGTCCATCGGGACAGCGAACACTGAAGCTTTCTTT. The entire variable domain, with the rest obtained from reference TRBV19 and TRBJ1-1, is as follows: DGGITQSPKYLFRKEGQNVTLSCEQNLNHDAMYWYRQDPGQGLRLIYYSQIVNDFQKGDIAEGYSVSREKKESFPLTVTSAQKNPTAFYLCASRSIGTANTEAFFGQGTRLTVV.

CDR3 protein: CASSVDGDGEKLFF. The CDR3 nucleotides read TGTGCCAGCAGCGTAGACGGGGACGGTGAAAAACTGTTTTTT. The genes are TRBV9 and TRBJ1-4; perhaps TRBD1 as D (5 bases). The V gene lost 0 bases and the J gene lost 7 bases, with 10 bases spanning the gap. There are 14 residues in the CDR3. Germline assignment: CDR1 SGDLS and CDR2 YYNGEE.

The table lists this clonotype with many counts. This sequence joins TRBV2 and TRBJ2-2, with D perhaps TRBD1 (5 bases). CDR3 length equals 13 residues. CDR1 and CDR2 (germline): SNHLY, FYNNEI. The V end lost 0 bases, the J end lost 6 bases, and 5 bases lay between the germline ends. This CDR3 is CASSEAGAGELFF. DNA of the CDR3: TGTGCCAGCAGTGAAGCAGGGGCCGGGGAGCTGTTTTTT.

J is TRBJ2-7 and V is TRBV11-1; no clear D. The J call may be mistaken, given a closer DNA end match to TRBJ2-1. Germline V gives CDR1 SGHAT, CDR2 FQDESV (reference sequence). This CDR3 is built from 15 residues. CDR3 DNA sequence: TGTGCCAGCAGCCAAGGCACGGACCCTAACGATGAGCAGTTCTTC. Translated: CASSQGTDPNDEQFF.

The chain is built from TRBV19 and TRBJ2-2; D perhaps matches TRBD1 (5 bases). Trimming left V 6 bases short and J 0 bases short, with 11 bases between. There are 15 residues in the CDR3. Germline loops: CDR1 LNHDA, CDR2 SQIVND (reference sequence). CDR3 protein: CASRKTDTNTGELFF. DNA for the CDR3: TGTGCCAGTAGGAAGACAGACACGAACACCGGGGAGCTGTTTTTT. Drawing the rest from reference TRBV19 and TRBJ2-2, the complete variable domain is DGGITQSPKYLFRKEGQNVTLSCEQNLNHDAMYWYRQDPGQGLRLIYYSQIVNDFQKGDIAEGYSVSREKKESFPLTVTSAQKNPTAFYLCASRKTDTNTGELFFGEGSRLTVL.

This chain connects TRBV12-3 or TRBV12-4 to TRBJ1-2; D might be TRBD1 (6 bases). The CDR3 totals 15 residues. The ends were cut back, 5 bases at V and 1 base at J, with 14 bases in the middle. The CDR3 loop is CASSRPTGLNYGYTF. The CDR3 nucleotides are TGTGCCAGCAGTAGGCCTACAGGGCTTAACTATGGCTACACCTTC.

V is TRBV2 and J is TRBJ1-4, with a weak D call TRBD1 (5 bases). The germline V gene encodes CDR1 SNHLY and CDR2 FYNNEI. Trimming cost V 6 bases and J 7 bases, with 15 bases left between them. The CDR3 extends over 14 amino acids. The CDR3 is CASRWDGLSEKLFF. The DNA for the CDR3 is TGTGCCAGCAGGTGGGACGGCTTGAGTGAAAAACTGTTTTTT.

This clonotype was detected many times. V gene TRBV12-3 or TRBV12-4 combines with J gene TRBJ2-3, with 9 bases aligning to TRBD2. This CDR3 is 16 amino acids long. With 3 bases clipped from V and 1 base from J, the junction kept 5 bases outside the gene matches. The CDR3 DNA reads as TGTGCCAGCAGTTTCCGGACTAGCGTGCGCACAGATACGCAGTATTTT. It codes for CASSFRTSVRTDTQYF.

This clonotype was picked up one time. The chain's CDR3 is CAISSGTNTGELFF. The DNA for the CDR3 is TGTGCCATCAGTTCCGGGACAAACACCGGGGAGCTGTTTTTT. The chain combines TRBV10-3 with TRBJ2-2, with a tentative D call TRBD1 (6 bases). V lost 5 bases, J lost 2 bases, and 9 bases lay in between. This CDR3 comprises 14 residues. In germline, CDR1 is ENHRY, CDR2 SYGVKD.

The chain has TRBV24-1 and TRBJ1-2; 9 nucleotides match TRBD1. V shed 3 bases, J shed 7 bases, and the junction held 11 bases outside the gene matches. The CDR3 has 16 amino acids. Germline CDR1 and CDR2: KGHDR and SFDVKD. CDR3 in amino acids: CATSDPGWTGVLGYTF. The CDR3 DNA reads as TGTGCCACCAGTGATCCGGGGTGGACAGGGGTCCTTGGCTACACCTTC.

This clonotype was found many times. The V call is TRBV29-1, the J call TRBJ1-1, with unresolved D. CDR1 and CDR2 from the germline V gene are SQVTM and ANQGSEA. V was trimmed by 4 bases and J by 0 bases, leaving 9 bases between them. The CDR3 is 13 residues long. CDR3: CSVAGRMNTEAFF. The CDR3 bases are TGCAGCGTTGCAGGTAGAATGAACACTGAAGCTTTCTTT. Full variable domain (missing parts from reference TRBV29-1 and TRBJ1-1): SAVISQKPSRDICQRGTSLTIQCQVDSQVTMMFWYRQQPGQSLTLIATANQGSEATYESGFVIDKFPISRPNLTFSTLTVSNMSPEDSSIYLCSVAGRMNTEAFFGQGTRLTVV.

Comment on this clonotype: This may be a read error: a much more frequent sequence differs by one nucleotide. The CDR3 carries no conserved terminal phenylalanine or tryptophan, so it likely arises from a read error. V and J are TRBV9 and TRBJ2-1; 10 bases fit TRBD2. The V and J ends lost 3 bases and 5 bases, in that order; junction bases with no gene match: 5. CDR1 and CDR2 from the germline V gene are SGDLS and YYNGEE. The CDR3 runs to 15 residues. In DNA, the CDR3 is TGTGCCAGCAGCGACGGGACTAGCGAAAACAATGAGCAGTTCTCC. Protein: CASSDGTSENNEQFS.